The 31 T cell receptor beta chains reported below all come from one sample, sequenced in a study of OX40 agonist ivuxolimab in advanced cancers. The repertoire was sequenced with immunoSEQ multiplex PCR; TCRdb's copy has only in-frame clones and lacks some. The data hold about 63,000 clones, with around 89% observed a single time. Here the sequenced sample was CD4+ or CD8+ T cells sorted from blood, taken in a trial of the OX40 agonist ivuxolimab. The source is an adult with an advanced solid tumor such as melanoma, head and neck, liver or kidney cancer.

V and J are TRBV27 and TRBJ2-5, with TRBD1 identical over 10 bases. After removal of 8 bases from V and 1 base from J, the junction contained 4 bases not matched to a gene. This CDR3 region has 14 residues. CDR1 MNHEY and CDR2 SMNVEV come from the germline V gene (reference sequence). The CDR3 bases are TGTGCCAGCCGGACAGGGGGTTCCCAAGAGACCCAGTACTTC. Its protein product is CASRTGGSQETQYF.

This rearrangement joins TRBV6-1 to TRBJ2-7, with D maybe TRBD1 (6 bases). The CDR3 has 14 amino acids. Between the trimmed V and J ends, which lost 6 bases and 2 bases, there was a span of 14 bases. Germline CDR1 MNHNS, CDR2 SASEGT. The DNA for the CDR3 is TGTGCCAGCAGCTTTCCGAGGGGGACCTACGAGCAGTACTTC. This sequence encodes CASSFPRGTYEQYF.

This chain connects TRBV9 to TRBJ1-3; possible D gene TRBD1, 5 bases. The CDR3 length is 14 residues. Germline lookup yields CDR1 SGDLS and CDR2 YYNGEE. The V end lost 3 bases, the J end lost 2 bases, and 9 bases lay between the germline ends. The CDR3: CASSAGDPGNTIYF. CDR3 coding DNA: TGTGCCAGCAGCGCGGGGGACCCTGGAAACACCATATATTTT.

V is TRBV28 and J is TRBJ1-1; the D is unclear. The CDR3 length is 11 residues. Germline V CDR1 and CDR2: MDHEN, SYDVKM. Deletions cut 11 bases from V and 3 bases from J, with 10 bases between. The CDR3 coding sequence is TGTGCCTCCCTAGGGTACACTGAAGCTTTCTTT. It codes for CASLGYTEAFF.

The chain carries TRBV6-1 and TRBJ2-7, with a weak D call TRBD2 (6 bases). Per the germline V gene, CDR1 is MNHNS and CDR2 is SASEGT. This CDR3 has 14 residues. Trimming stripped 0 bases from V and 4 bases from J, with 10 bases between. The CDR3 DNA sequence: TGTGCCAGCAGTGAAGCAGGAGGGGAATACGAGCAGTACTTC. Amino acid sequence: CASSEAGGEYEQYF.

This chain connects TRBV23-1 to TRBJ2-7; D is unresolved. TRBV23-1 is treated as an ORF (open reading frame) with a function not yet certain. The CDR3 is 11 residues long. V was cut by 5 bases and J by 9 bases, with 11 bases left in between. CDR3 DNA: TGCGCCAGCAGTAAAGCCTTTTCGCAGTACTTC. Its translation is CASSKAFSQYF.

The V call is TRBV6-6, the J call TRBJ1-5; D remains unclear. This CDR3 comprises 16 residues. The V end lost 5 bases, the J end lost 3 bases, and 17 bases lay between the germline ends. Germline V gene sequence: CDR1 MNHNY, CDR2 SVGAGI (reference sequence). CDR3 loop: CASSGERQILNQPQHF. The CDR3 bases are TGTGCCAGCAGTGGGGAGAGGCAGATCCTCAATCAGCCCCAGCATTTT.

The genes are TRBV6-1 and TRBJ1-4; 8 nucleotides line up with TRBD1. V shed 7 bases, J shed 5 bases, and the junction held 9 bases outside the gene matches. The V gene's germline CDR1 is MNHNS and CDR2 SASEGT. The CDR3 loop spans 15 amino acids. The CDR3 nucleotides read TGTGCCAGCACCGCTTACGACAGGGGAAATGAAAAACTGTTTTTT. It specifies CASTAYDRGNEKLFF.

The chain carries TRBV2 and TRBJ2-1; no reliable D call. The CDR3 totals 16 residues. Germline lookup yields CDR1 SNHLY and CDR2 FYNNEI. V was shortened by 4 bases and J by 0 bases, with 13 bases between the two germline ends. CDR3 sequence: CASSVASPSSYNEQFF. In DNA, the CDR3 is TGTGCCAGCAGTGTAGCTAGTCCAAGCTCCTACAATGAGCAGTTCTTC.

The V call is TRBV7-2, the J call TRBJ2-5; 7 nucleotides line up with TRBD2. The DNA matches TRBJ2-7 better at its end, which makes the J call doubtful. The germline CDR1 and CDR2 sequences are SGHTA and FQGNSA. The CDR3 is 17 amino acids. CDR3 DNA: TGTGCCAGCAGCTTAGTGTGGGCGGGAGCGGTAGACTACGAGCAGTACTTC. Translation: CASSLVWAGAVDYEQYF.

The rearrangement links TRBV9 to TRBJ1-5; D remains ambiguous. Trimming stripped 0 bases from V and 3 bases from J, with 7 bases between. Germline values: CDR1 SGDLS, CDR2 YYNGEE. The CDR3 has 14 residues. The CDR3 sequence is CASSVGGDNQPQHF. The CDR3 DNA sequence: TGTGCCAGCAGCGTAGGAGGTGACAATCAGCCCCAGCATTTT.

V and J are TRBV6-4 and TRBJ2-5; TRBD2 matches at 7 bases. The CDR3 extends over 13 amino acids. V shed 3 bases and J 5 bases; nucleotides not matched to a gene: 3. The germline V gene has CDR1 MRHNA and CDR2 SNTAGT. The CDR3 bases are TGTGCCAGCAGTGAGTTGCGGGGGGAGACCCAGTACTTC. Its translation is CASSELRGETQYF.

The genes are TRBV5-4 and TRBJ2-1; D is possibly TRBD2 (5 bases). Trimming took 6 bases from V and 10 from J, leaving 17 bases between them. Germline V gene lookup returns CDR1 SGHNT and CDR2 YYREEE (reference sequence). This CDR3 has 13 residues. CDR3 DNA: TGTGCCAGCACCACGACCCCTAGAGGGGAGCAGTTCTTC. Translation gives CASTTTPRGEQFF.

CDR3: CASSLSQGVYGYTF. In DNA, the CDR3 is TGCGCCAGCAGCTTGAGTCAGGGAGTGTATGGCTACACCTTC. The chain combines TRBV5-1 with TRBJ1-2; a weak D match, TRBD1 (5 bases). The CDR3 contains 14 residues. Trimming cost V 1 base and J 5 bases, with 12 bases left between them. Germline V gene lookup returns CDR1 SGHRS and CDR2 YFSETQ.

The gene calls are TRBV19 and TRBJ1-4, with a weak D call TRBD1 (6 bases). Trimming pared 5 bases from V and 8 bases from J, leaving 15 bases between. The CDR3 is 14 amino acids. Germline V gene sequence: CDR1 LNHDA, CDR2 SQIVND (reference sequence). In DNA form, the CDR3 reads TGTGCCAGTAGTTCCTCCCGGGGGCGGGAAAAACTGTTTTTT. This translates into CASSSSRGREKLFF.

J is TRBJ1-1 and V is TRBV7-9; D may be TRBD1 (5 bases). In germline, CDR1 is SEHNR, CDR2 FQNEAQ (reference sequence). With 2 bases removed from V and 1 base from J, the gap between germline ends came to 11 bases. This CDR3 has 15 amino acids. Here the CDR3 reads CASSLRGGGNTEAFF. The CDR3 region has the DNA TGTGCCAGCAGCTTACGGGGGGGAGGGAACACTGAAGCTTTCTTT.

The chain couples TRBV27 to TRBJ2-1; D possibly corresponds to TRBD2 (5 bases). CDR3 length: 16 amino acids. Trimming took 6 bases from V and 8 from J, leaving 23 bases between them. Germline loops: CDR1 MNHEY, CDR2 SMNVEV (reference sequence). The CDR3 loop is CASRPISDGAGDEQFF. The CDR3 DNA is TGTGCCAGCAGACCCATCTCTGACGGCGCGGGCGATGAGCAGTTCTTC.

This sequence joins TRBV2 and TRBJ2-2; the match to TRBD1 covers 7 bases. The CDR3 runs to 15 residues. Trimming at V came to 6 bases and at J to 6 bases, leaving 10 bases not matched to a gene. Germline CDR1 is SNHLY and CDR2 is FYNNEI. DNA for the CDR3: TGTGCCAGCAGCGCGACAGGGTTGGGGTCCGGGGAGCTGTTTTTT. It codes for CASSATGLGSGELFF. The complete variable domain, with remaining parts taken from reference TRBV2 and TRBJ2-2, reads EPEVTQTPSHQVTQMGQEVILRCVPISNHLYFYWYRQILGQKVEFLVSFYNNEISEKSEIFDDQFSVERPDGSNFTLKIRSTKLEDSAMYFCASSATGLGSGELFFGEGSRLTVL.

This chain links TRBV19 with TRBJ2-7, with D possibly matching TRBD1 (5 bases). Trimming pared 5 bases from V and 4 bases from J, leaving 9 bases between. The CDR3 is 12 residues long. Germline V gene lookup returns CDR1 LNHDA and CDR2 SQIVND (reference sequence). The CDR3 sequence is CASSGQIYEQYF. The CDR3 coding sequence is TGTGCCAGTAGTGGACAAATATACGAGCAGTACTTC.

The chain couples TRBV2 to TRBJ2-1; 7 bases line up with TRBD1. CDR1 is SNHLY and CDR2 is FYNNEI in the germline V gene. With 0 bases clipped from V and 12 bases from J, the junction kept 14 bases outside the gene matches. This CDR3 region has 16 residues. The CDR3 DNA is TGTGCCAGCAGTGAAGCCCCAGGACAGGTACGAAGACGGCAGTTCTTC. It specifies CASSEAPGQVRRRQFF.

This clone was observed a single time. The CDR3 nucleotides are TGTGCCGTCCGGACAGTAGAGAATGAGCAGTTCTTC. It is translated as CAVRTVENEQFF. The rearrangement uses TRBV7-9 and TRBJ2-1, with D possibly matching TRBD1 (6 bases). Germline assignment: CDR1 SEHNR and CDR2 FQNEAQ (reference sequence). The CDR3 has 12 residues. V lost 11 bases to trimming and J lost 7 bases, with 15 bases between them.

The chain links TRBV5-1 to TRBJ2-5; TRBD1 aligns across 9 bases. The CDR3 is 15 residues long. V shed 3 bases and J 4 bases; nucleotides not matched to a gene: 7. Germline-derived CDR1 and CDR2 are SGHRS and YFSETQ. The CDR3 here is CASSSGTGSPETQYF. The CDR3, as DNA: TGCGCCAGCAGCTCTGGGACAGGGTCCCCAGAGACCCAGTACTTC.

This clone was counted a single time. J is TRBJ2-5 and V is TRBV7-2, with 7 bases identical to TRBD1. This CDR3 spans 17 amino acids. V shed 0 bases, J shed 0 bases, and the junction held 7 bases outside the gene matches. The V gene's germline CDR1 is SGHTA and CDR2 FQGNSA. This chain's CDR3 is CASSLAGVGGYQETQYF. CDR3 nucleotide sequence: TGTGCCAGCAGCTTAGCCGGAGTAGGGGGCTACCAAGAGACCCAGTACTTC.

This rearrangement joins TRBV7-9 to TRBJ2-7; D may be TRBD1 (5 bases). The CDR3 is 13 residues long. V lost 3 bases and J 6 bases, leaving 12 bases between the germline ends. From germline, CDR1 is SEHNR and CDR2 FQNEAQ (reference sequence). CDR3 bases: TGTGCCAGCAGCTTTGGGGCTAGGCCCGAGCAGTACTTC. As protein: CASSFGARPEQYF.

A note on this clone: At one of its ends the junction is not consistent with the germline gene, which may arise from a read error. The rearrangement uses TRBV6-6 and TRBJ1-5, with TRBD1 identical over 7 bases. This CDR3 has 16 amino acids. In germline, CDR1 is MNHNY, CDR2 SVGAGI (reference sequence). The CDR3: CTSSYRGQRSNQPQHF. The CDR3 DNA reads TGTACCAGCAGTTACCGGGGACAGAGGAGCAATCAGCCCCAGCATTTT.

This clone was seen a single time. The J gene is TRBJ2-5, the V gene TRBV18; no clear D gene. In germline, CDR1 is KGHSH, CDR2 LQKENI. CDR3 length: 13 residues. Trimming shortened V by 3 bases and J by 5 bases, and 10 bases separated the two germline ends. CDR3 amino acids: CASSPRNGETQYF. CDR3 nucleotides: TGTGCCAGCTCACCGAGGAATGGGGAGACCCAGTACTTC.

The chain has TRBV6-1 and TRBJ2-7; weak D call: TRBD1 (6 bases). The V gene's germline CDR1 is MNHNS and CDR2 SASEGT. Trimming stripped 5 bases from V and 0 bases from J, with 14 bases between. The CDR3 extends over 15 amino acids. The CDR3, as DNA: TGTGCCAGCAGTTTAGTGCAGGGGACCTCCTACGAGCAGTACTTC. Its translation: CASSLVQGTSYEQYF.

The chain uses TRBV6-4 and TRBJ2-1, with 10 bases aligning to TRBD2. Germline-derived CDR1 and CDR2 are MRHNA and SNTAGT. The V segment lost 5 bases and the J segment 2 bases; nucleotides outside the gene matches: 3. The CDR3 runs to 15 residues. CDR3 protein: CASSLSGGTYNEQFF. CDR3 nucleotide sequence: TGTGCCAGCAGTCTTAGCGGGGGGACCTACAATGAGCAGTTCTTC.

The chain is built from TRBV7-9 and TRBJ2-1; either TRBD1 or TRBD2 may fit D (6 bases each). This CDR3 comprises 15 residues. Trimming left V 5 bases short and J 12 bases short, with 23 bases between. The germline V gene encodes CDR1 SEHNR and CDR2 FQNEAQ (reference sequence). Written as DNA, the CDR3 is TGTGCCAGCAGCGATTTGACGGGGGCCCTTTTCGGGCAGTTCTTC. It translates to CASSDLTGALFGQFF.

The genes are TRBV6-1 and TRBJ2-7; the D call may be TRBD1 or TRBD2 (5 bases each). The CDR3 loop spans 13 amino acids. The V gene's germline CDR1 is MNHNS and CDR2 SASEGT. Trimming removed 4 bases from V and 6 bases from J, with 13 bases in between. The CDR3: CASSVEARGEQYF. The CDR3, as DNA: TGTGCCAGCAGTGTGGAAGCGAGGGGCGAGCAGTACTTC.

This clone has just one count. V is TRBV5-1 and J is TRBJ2-3; unclear D gene. Trimming shortened V by 2 bases and J by 3 bases, and 13 bases separated the two germline ends. The V gene's germline CDR1 is SGHRS and CDR2 YFSETQ. This CDR3 has 15 residues. This CDR3 is CASSFIPESTDTQYF. DNA for the CDR3: TGCGCCAGCAGCTTTATCCCGGAGTCGACAGATACGCAGTATTTT. The variable domain in full, with the rest retrieved from reference TRBV5-1 and TRBJ2-3, is KAGVTQTPRYLIKTRGQQVTLSCSPISGHRSVSWYQQTPGQGLQFLFEYFSETQRNKGNFPGRFSGRQFSNSRSEMNVSTLELGDSALYLCASSFIPESTDTQYFGPGTRLTVL.